This T cell receptor (beta chain) was sequenced for a study of cytomegalovirus exposure and HLA in healthy donors. Overall study context: A prior study identified 117 million unique TCR beta sequences from some 200 million T cells.

V dropped 7 bases and J dropped 5; count of bases not matched to a gene: 6. The CDR3 has 13 residues. Germline CDR1 and CDR2: MGHDK and SYGVNS. Vbeta (60) and Jbeta (13) primers were used in the PCR. The repertoire was sequenced with immunoSEQ multiplex PCR; TCRdb's copy has only in-frame clones and lacks some. The sample has 150,000 or so clones, about 70% seen once; the top ten hold roughly a tenth. The sequencing input was PBMCs. This chain connects TRBV25-1 to TRBJ2-5; TRBD1 agrees at 8 bases. The source is a man aged 30-40 years in good health and CMV-seropositive. CDR3 bases: TGTGCCAGCAAGTCAGGGGGCAGGGAGACCCAGTACTTC. Protein: CASKSGGRETQYF.